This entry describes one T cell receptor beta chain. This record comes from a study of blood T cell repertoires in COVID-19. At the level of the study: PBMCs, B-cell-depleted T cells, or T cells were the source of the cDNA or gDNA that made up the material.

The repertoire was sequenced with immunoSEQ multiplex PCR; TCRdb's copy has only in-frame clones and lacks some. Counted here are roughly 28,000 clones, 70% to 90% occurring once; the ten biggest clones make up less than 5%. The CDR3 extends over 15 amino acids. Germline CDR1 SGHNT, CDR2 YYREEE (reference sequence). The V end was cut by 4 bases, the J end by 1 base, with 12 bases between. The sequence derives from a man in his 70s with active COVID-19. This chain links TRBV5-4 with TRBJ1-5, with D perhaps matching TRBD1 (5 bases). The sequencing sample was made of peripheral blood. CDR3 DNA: TGTGCCAGCAGCGTCGCAGGGTCGAGCAATCAGCCCCAGCATTTT. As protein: CASSVAGSSNQPQHF.